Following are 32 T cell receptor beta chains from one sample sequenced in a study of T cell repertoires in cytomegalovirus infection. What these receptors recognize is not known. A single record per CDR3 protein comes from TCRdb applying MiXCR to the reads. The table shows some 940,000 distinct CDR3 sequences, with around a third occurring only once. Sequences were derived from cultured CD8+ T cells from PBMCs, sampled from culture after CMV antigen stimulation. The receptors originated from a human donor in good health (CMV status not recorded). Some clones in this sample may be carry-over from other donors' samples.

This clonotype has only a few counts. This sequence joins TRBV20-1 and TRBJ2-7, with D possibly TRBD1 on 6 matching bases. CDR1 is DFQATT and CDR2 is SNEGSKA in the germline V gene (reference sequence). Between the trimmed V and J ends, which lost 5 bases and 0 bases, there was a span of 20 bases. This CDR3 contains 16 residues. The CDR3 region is CSARRGYRDTSYEQYF. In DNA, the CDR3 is TGCAGTGCTCGTAGGGGGTACCGGGACACCTCCTACGAGCAGTACTTC.

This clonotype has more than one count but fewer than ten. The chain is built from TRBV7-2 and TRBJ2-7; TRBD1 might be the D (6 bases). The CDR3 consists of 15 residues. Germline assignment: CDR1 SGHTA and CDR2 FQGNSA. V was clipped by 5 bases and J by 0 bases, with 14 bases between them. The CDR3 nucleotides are TGTGCCAGCAGCCTCCGGGACACTAGCTCCTACGAGCAGTACTTC. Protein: CASSLRDTSSYEQYF.

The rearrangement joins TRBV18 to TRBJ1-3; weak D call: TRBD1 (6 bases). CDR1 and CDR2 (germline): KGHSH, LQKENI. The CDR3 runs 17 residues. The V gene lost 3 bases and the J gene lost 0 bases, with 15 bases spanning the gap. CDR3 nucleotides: TGTGCCAGCTCACCCGGACAGCTTACTTTCTCTGGAAACACCATATATTTT. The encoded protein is CASSPGQLTFSGNTIYF.

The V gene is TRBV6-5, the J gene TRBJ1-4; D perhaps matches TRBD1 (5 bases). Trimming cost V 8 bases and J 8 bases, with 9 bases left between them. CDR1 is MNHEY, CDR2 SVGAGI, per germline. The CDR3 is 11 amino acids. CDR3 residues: CASASGEKLFF. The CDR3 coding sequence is TGTGCCAGCGCGTCAGGGGAAAAACTGTTTTTT.

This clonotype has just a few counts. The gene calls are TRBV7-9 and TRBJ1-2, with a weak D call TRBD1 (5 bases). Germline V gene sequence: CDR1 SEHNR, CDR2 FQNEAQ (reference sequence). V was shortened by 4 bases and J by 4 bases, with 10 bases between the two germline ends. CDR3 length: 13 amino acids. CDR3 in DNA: TGTGCCAGCAGCTCCCGGGACCTCTATGGCTACACCTTC. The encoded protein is CASSSRDLYGYTF.

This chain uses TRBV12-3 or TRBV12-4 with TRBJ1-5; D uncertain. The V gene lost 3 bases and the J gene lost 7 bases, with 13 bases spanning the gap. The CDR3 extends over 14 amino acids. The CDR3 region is CASSFREHRQPQHF. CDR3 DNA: TGTGCCAGCAGTTTTAGAGAACACAGACAGCCCCAGCATTTT.

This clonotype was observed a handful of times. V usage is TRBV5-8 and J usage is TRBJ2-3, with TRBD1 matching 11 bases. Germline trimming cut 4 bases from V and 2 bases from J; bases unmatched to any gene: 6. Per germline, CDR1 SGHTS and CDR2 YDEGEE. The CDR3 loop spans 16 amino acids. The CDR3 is CASSLGQGVPTDTQYF. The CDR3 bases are TGTGCCAGCAGCCTGGGACAGGGGGTCCCCACAGATACGCAGTATTTT.

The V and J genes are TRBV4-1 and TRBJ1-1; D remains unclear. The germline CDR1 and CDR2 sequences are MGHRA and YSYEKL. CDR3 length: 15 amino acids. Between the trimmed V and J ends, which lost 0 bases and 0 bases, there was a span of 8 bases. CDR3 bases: TGCGCCAGCAGCCAAGAGAGGCAGATGAACACTGAAGCTTTCTTT. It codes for CASSQERQMNTEAFF.

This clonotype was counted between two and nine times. DNA of the CDR3: TGTGCCAGCAGTCCCTTAGCCGGACAGATGACAGAGCAGTACTTC. Translated: CASSPLAGQMTEQYF. This rearrangement joins TRBV6-6 to TRBJ2-5; tentative D call: TRBD1 (6 bases). Looked up from germline, CDR1 is MNHNY and CDR2 is SVGAGI (reference sequence). This CDR3 comprises 15 residues. Trimming left V 5 bases short and J 11 bases short, with 24 bases between.

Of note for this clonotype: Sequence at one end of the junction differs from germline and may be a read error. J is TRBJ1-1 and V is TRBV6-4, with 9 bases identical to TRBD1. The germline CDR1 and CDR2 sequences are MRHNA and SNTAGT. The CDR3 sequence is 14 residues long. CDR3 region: CVSSVGQGRTEAFF. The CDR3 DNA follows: TGTGTCAGCAGTGTGGGACAGGGAAGGACTGAAGCTTTCTTT.

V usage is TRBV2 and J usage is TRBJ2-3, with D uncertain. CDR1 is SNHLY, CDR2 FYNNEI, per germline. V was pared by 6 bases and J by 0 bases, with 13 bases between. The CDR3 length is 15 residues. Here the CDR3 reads CASRRLVGSTDTQYF. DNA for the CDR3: TGTGCCAGCAGGCGGCTTGTTGGCAGCACAGATACGCAGTATTTT.

This CDR3 is CASSLIRGGNSYNEQFF. The CDR3 coding sequence is TGTGCCAGCAGCTTGATTAGGGGGGGGAATTCTTACAATGAGCAGTTCTTC. This chain links TRBV7-6 with TRBJ2-1; TRBD2 is a possible D gene (7 bases). With 3 bases removed from V and 4 bases from J, the gap between germline ends came to 19 bases. Germline V gene data show CDR1 as SGHVS and CDR2 as FNYEAQ. The CDR3 runs to 17 residues.

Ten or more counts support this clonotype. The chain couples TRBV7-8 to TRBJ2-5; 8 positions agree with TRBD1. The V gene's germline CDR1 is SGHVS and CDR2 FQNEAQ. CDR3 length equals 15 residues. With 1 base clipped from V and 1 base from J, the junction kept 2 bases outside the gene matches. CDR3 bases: TGTGCCAGCAGCTTAGGTGACAGGGGCCAAGAGACCCAGTACTTC. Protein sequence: CASSLGDRGQETQYF.

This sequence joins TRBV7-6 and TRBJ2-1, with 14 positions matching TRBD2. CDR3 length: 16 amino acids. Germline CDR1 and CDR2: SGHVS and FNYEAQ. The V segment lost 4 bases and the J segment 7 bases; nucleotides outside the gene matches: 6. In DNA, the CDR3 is TGTGCCAGCAGCTCTGGGACTAGCGGGGGACCTAATGAGCAGTTCTTC. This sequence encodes CASSSGTSGGPNEQFF.

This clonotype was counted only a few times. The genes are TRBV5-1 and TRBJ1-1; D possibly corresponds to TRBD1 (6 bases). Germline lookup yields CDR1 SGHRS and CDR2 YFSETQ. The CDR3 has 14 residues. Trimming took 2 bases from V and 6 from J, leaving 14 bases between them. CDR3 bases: TGCGCCAGCAGCTTTGGACAGAGCCTGCCTGAAGCTTTCTTT. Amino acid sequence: CASSFGQSLPEAFF.

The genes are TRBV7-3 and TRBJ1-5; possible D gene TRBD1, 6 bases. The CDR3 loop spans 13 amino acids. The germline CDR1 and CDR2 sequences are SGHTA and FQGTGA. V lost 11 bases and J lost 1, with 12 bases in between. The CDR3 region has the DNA TGTGCCCCCCGAAGGGGGAGCAATCAGCCCCAGCATTTT. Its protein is CAPRRGSNQPQHF.

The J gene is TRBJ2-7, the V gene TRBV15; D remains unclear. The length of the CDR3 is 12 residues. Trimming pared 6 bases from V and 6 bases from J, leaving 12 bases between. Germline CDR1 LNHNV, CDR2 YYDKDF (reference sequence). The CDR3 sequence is CATRGLRGEQYF. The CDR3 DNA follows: TGTGCCACCAGGGGGTTGCGCGGCGAGCAGTACTTC.

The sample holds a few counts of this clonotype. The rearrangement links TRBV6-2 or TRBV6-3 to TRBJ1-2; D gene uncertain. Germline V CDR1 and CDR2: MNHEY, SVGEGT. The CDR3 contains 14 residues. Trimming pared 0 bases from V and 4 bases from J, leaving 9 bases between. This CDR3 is CASSYSITFYGYTF. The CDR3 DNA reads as TGTGCCAGCAGTTACTCGATAACGTTCTATGGCTACACCTTC.

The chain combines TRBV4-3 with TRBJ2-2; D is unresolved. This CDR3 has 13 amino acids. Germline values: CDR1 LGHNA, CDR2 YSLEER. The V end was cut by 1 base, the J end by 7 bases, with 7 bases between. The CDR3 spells CASSQVQRGELFF. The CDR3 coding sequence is TGCGCCAGCAGCCAAGTTCAGCGCGGGGAGCTGTTTTTT.

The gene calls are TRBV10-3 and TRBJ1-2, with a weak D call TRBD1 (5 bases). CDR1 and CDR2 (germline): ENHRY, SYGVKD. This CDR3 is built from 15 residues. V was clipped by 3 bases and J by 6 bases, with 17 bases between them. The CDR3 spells CAISEHWAGRDGYTF. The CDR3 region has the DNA TGTGCCATCAGTGAACATTGGGCAGGGAGGGATGGCTACACCTTC.

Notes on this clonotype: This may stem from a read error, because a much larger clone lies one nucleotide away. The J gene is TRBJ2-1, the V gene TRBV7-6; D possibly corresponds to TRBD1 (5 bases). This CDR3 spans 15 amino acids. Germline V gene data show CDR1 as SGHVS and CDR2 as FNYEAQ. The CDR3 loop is CTSTPEGVAYNEQFF. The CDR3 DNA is TGTACCAGCACCCCAGAAGGGGTTGCCTACAATGAGCAGTTCTTC.

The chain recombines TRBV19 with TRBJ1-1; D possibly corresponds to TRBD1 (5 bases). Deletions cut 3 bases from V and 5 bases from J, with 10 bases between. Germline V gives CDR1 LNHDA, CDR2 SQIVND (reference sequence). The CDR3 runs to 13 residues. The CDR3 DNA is TGTGCCAGTAGTATTTCAGGGTTTACTGAAGCTTTCTTT. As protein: CASSISGFTEAFF.

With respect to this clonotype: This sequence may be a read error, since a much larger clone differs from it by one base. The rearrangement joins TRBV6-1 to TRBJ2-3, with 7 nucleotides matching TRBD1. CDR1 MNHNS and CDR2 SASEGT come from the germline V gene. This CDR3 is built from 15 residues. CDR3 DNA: TGTACCAGCAGTGAACAAACAGGGGGCACAGATACGCAGTATTTT. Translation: CTSSEQTGGTDTQYF.

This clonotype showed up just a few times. CDR3 in DNA: TGTGCCAGCAGTTTGGCAGGGCCGAAGACCCAGTACTTC. Residues: CASSLAGPKTQYF. The chain employs TRBV12-3 or TRBV12-4 and TRBJ2-5; maybe TRBD1 (5 bases). This CDR3 spans 13 amino acids. Trimming removed 3 bases from V and 6 bases from J, with 11 bases in between.

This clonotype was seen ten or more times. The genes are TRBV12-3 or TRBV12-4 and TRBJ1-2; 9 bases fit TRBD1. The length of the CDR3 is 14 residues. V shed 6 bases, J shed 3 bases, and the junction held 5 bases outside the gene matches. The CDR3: CASSLGTGYYGYTF. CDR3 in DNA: TGTGCCAGCAGCCTCGGGACAGGGTACTATGGCTACACCTTC.

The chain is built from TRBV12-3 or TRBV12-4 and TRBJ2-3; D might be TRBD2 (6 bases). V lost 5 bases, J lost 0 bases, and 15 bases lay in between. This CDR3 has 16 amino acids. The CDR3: CASSVSSAGSTDTQYF. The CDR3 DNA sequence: TGTGCCAGCAGTGTCTCATCCGCGGGGAGCACAGATACGCAGTATTTT.

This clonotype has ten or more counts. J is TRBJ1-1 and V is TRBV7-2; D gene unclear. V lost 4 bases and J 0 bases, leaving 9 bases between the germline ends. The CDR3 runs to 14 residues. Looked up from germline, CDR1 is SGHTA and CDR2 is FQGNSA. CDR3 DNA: TGTGCCAGCAGCTCATGGGTTTTGAACACTGAAGCTTTCTTT. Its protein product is CASSSWVLNTEAFF. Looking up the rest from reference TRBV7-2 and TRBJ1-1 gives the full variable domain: GAGVSQSPSNKVTEKGKDVELRCDPISGHTALYWYRQSLGQGLEFLIYFQGNSAPDKSGLPSDRFSAERTGGSVSTLTIQRTQQEDSAVYLCASSSWVLNTEAFFGQGTRLTVV.

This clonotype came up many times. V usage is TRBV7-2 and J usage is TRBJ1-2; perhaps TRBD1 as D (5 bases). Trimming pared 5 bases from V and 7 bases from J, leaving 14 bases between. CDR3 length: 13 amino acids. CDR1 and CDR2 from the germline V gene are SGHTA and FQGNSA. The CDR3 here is CASSPRDDFGYTF. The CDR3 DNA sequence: TGTGCCAGCAGCCCCCGGGACGATTTTGGCTACACCTTC.

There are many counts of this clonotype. Here the CDR3 reads CASSLASLAAYNEQFF. CDR3 coding DNA: TGTGCCAGCAGCTTAGCTTCCCTAGCGGCCTACAATGAGCAGTTCTTC. V is TRBV7-6 and J is TRBJ2-1, with 7 bases that match TRBD2. Germline-derived CDR1 and CDR2 are SGHVS and FNYEAQ. Trimming removed 0 bases from V and 2 bases from J; junction bases left unmatched: 4. The CDR3 has 16 residues.

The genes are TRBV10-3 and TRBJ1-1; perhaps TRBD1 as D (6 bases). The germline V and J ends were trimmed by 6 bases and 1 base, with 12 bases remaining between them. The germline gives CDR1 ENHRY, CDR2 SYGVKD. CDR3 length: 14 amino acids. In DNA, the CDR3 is TGTGCCATCAGGGGAGGACAGACGAACACTGAAGCTTTCTTT. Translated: CAIRGGQTNTEAFF.

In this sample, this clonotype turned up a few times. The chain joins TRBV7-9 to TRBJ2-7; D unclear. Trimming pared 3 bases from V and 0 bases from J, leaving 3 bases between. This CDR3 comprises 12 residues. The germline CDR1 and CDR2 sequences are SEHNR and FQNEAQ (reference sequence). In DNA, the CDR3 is TGTGCCAGCAGCTTTATCTCCTACGAGCAGTACGTC. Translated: CASSFISYEQYV.

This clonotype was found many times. DNA for the CDR3: TGTGCCAGCAGCTTAAGTCCGCAGGTGACCTACACCTTC. Translation: CASSLSPQVTYTF. The V and J genes are TRBV7-8 and TRBJ1-2, with D hard to call. V lost 2 bases to trimming and J lost 10 bases, with 14 bases between them. The CDR3 covers 13 residues. Germline values: CDR1 SGHVS, CDR2 FQNEAQ.